Listed below are T cell receptor beta chains from one sample, sequenced in a study of cytomegalovirus exposure and HLA in healthy donors. Clones were read by immunoSEQ multiplex PCR, and TCRdb kept only the in-frame ones, dropping some. The profile shows 150,000 to 200,000 clones, 65% to 90% of them singletons. Sequenced input: PBMCs. These receptors came from a woman in her thirties in good health and CMV-seropositive. Each CDR3 is given with its conserved first and last residue. The D gene is left open where the match is weak. Clone sizes are given selectively: once, few, many, or a class where the clone is expanded.

size: .; D: .; J: TRBJ2-7; V: TRBV27; DNA: TGTGCCAGCACGCCTTTACGACAGACAGGTTCTCGGATCCCTTTATCCTACGAGCAGTACTTC; CDR3: CASTPLRQTGSRIPLSYEQYF
size: .; D: TRBD2; J: TRBJ2-7; V: TRBV19; DNA: TGTGCCAGTAGAACTAGCGGGAGTTCGTACGAGCAGTACTTC; CDR3: CASRTSGSSYEQYF
size: once; D: TRBD2; J: TRBJ2-7; V: TRBV27; DNA: TGTGCCAGCAGGTTGACTAGCGGGACCAACTACGAGCAGTACTTC; CDR3: CASRLTSGTNYEQYF
size: once; D: .; J: TRBJ1-5; V: TRBV18; DNA: TGTGCCAGCTCACCACCGGGCAGCCTGCAGCCCCAGCATTTT; CDR3: CASSPPGSLQPQHF
size: .; D: TRBD1; J: TRBJ1-2; V: TRBV7-9; DNA: TGTGCCAGCAGCCACCTTATGGACAGGAGCTGCACCTTC; CDR3: CASSHLMDRSCTF
size: .; D: TRBD1; J: TRBJ1-2; V: TRBV5-4; DNA: TGTGCCAGCAGCTTAGGGACAGAGAAATATGGCTACACCTTC; CDR3: CASSLGTEKYGYTF
size: .; D: .; J: TRBJ2-1; V: TRBV9; DNA: TGTGCCAGTGCTGGTGGGACACCGAGCTACAATGAGCAGTTCTTC; CDR3: CASAGGTPSYNEQFF
size: .; D: TRBD1; J: TRBJ1-2; V: TRBV2; DNA: TGTGCCAGCGGACAGGGGAACTATGGCTACACCTTC; CDR3: CASGQGNYGYTF
size: .; D: .; J: TRBJ1-1; V: TRBV5-6; DNA: TGTGCCAGCAGCCAACCATGGGGCGGTACTGAAGCTTTCTTT; CDR3: CASSQPWGGTEAFF
size: .; D: .; J: TRBJ2-7; V: TRBV6-6; DNA: TGTGCCAGCAGTTACTCGGCAGGATCCTACGAGCAGTACTTC; CDR3: CASSYSAGSYEQYF
size: .; D: TRBD1; J: TRBJ2-1; V: TRBV5-1; DNA: TGCGCCAGCAGTATGCGGGGACAGGGAGGACAGGAGCAGTTCTTC; CDR3: CASSMRGQGGQEQFF
size: .; D: .; J: TRBJ2-1; V: TRBV5-1; DNA: TGCGCCAGCGCTTCCTTTCGAGAAAGCTCCTACAATGAGCAGTTCTTC; CDR3: CASASFRESSYNEQFF
size: few; D: .; J: TRBJ1-5; V: TRBV2; DNA: TGTGCCAGCAGAGCCAGGTATAGCAATCAGCCCCAGCATTTT; CDR3: CASRARYSNQPQHF
size: .; D: TRBD1; J: TRBJ2-3; V: TRBV18; DNA: TGTGCCAGCTCACCCGGGACAGAGGTCCTTACGCAGTATTTT; CDR3: CASSPGTEVLTQYF
size: .; D: TRBD2; J: TRBJ2-7; V: TRBV5-1; DNA: TGCGCCAGCAGCATCGGTGTGCGGGAGCACTACGAGCAGTACTTC; CDR3: CASSIGVREHYEQYF
size: .; D: TRBD1; J: TRBJ1-4; V: TRBV28; DNA: TGTGCCAGCACCCAGGGGGCTCATGAAAAACTGTTTTTT; CDR3: CASTQGAHEKLFF
size: few; D: .; J: TRBJ1-2; V: TRBV6-5; DNA: TGTGCCAGCTCGTGGGGCGATTCCCACTACACCTTC; CDR3: CASSWGDSHYTF
size: .; D: TRBD1; J: TRBJ1-2; V: TRBV7-9; DNA: TGTGCCAGCAGCTTTCTCCCGGGACAGGGCGAATATGGCTACACCTTC; CDR3: CASSFLPGQGEYGYTF
size: once; D: .; J: TRBJ2-7; V: TRBV25-1; DNA: TGTGCCAGCAGTCGAACTGGCGTTAGGGGATCCTACGAGCAGTACTTC; CDR3: CASSRTGVRGSYEQYF
size: .; D: TRBD1; J: TRBJ2-1; V: TRBV5-1; DNA: TGCGCCAGCAGCCGGGGACAGGGGGCCTCCTACAATGAGCAGTTCTTC; CDR3: CASSRGQGASYNEQFF
size: once; D: .; J: TRBJ2-3; V: TRBV28; DNA: TGTGCCAGCAGTTTCCCGCGGTCGTTGGATACGCAGTATTTT; CDR3: CASSFPRSLDTQYF
size: few; D: .; J: TRBJ2-1; V: TRBV9; DNA: TGTGCCAGCAGCGTAGCCCTAGTCGATGAGCAGTTCTTC; CDR3: CASSVALVDEQFF
size: .; D: TRBD1; J: TRBJ1-5; V: TRBV10-3; DNA: TGTGCCACAGGGACAGTTAATCAGCCCCAGCATTTT; CDR3: CATGTVNQPQHF
size: .; D: .; J: TRBJ1-1; V: TRBV27; DNA: TGTGCCGAGTCGGTAAACACTGAAGCTTTCTTT; CDR3: CAESVNTEAFF
size: .; D: TRBD1; J: TRBJ2-6; V: TRBV5-6; DNA: TGTGCCAGCAGCTTGGTCGCGGGACAGGGGGCGTTGGGGGCCAACGTCCTGACTTTC; CDR3: CASSLVAGQGALGANVLTF
size: .; D: TRBD2; J: TRBJ2-7; V: TRBV18; DNA: TGTGCCAGCTCACCACTCTCACTAGCGGATAACTACGAGCAGTACTTC; CDR3: CASSPLSLADNYEQYF
size: .; D: TRBD1; J: TRBJ1-5; V: TRBV2; DNA: TGTGCCAGCAGTGGGGGGACAGGGATGAAGAGCAATCAGCCCCAGCATTTT; CDR3: CASSGGTGMKSNQPQHF
size: .; D: TRBD2; J: TRBJ2-1; V: TRBV29-1; DNA: TGCAGCGCGGGACTAGCGGAGCGCAATGAGCAGTTCTTC; CDR3: CSAGLAERNEQFF
size: few; D: TRBD1; J: TRBJ1-4; V: TRBV2; DNA: TGTGCCAGCGACCGGGGACAGGGACATGAAAAACTGTTTTTT; CDR3: CASDRGQGHEKLFF
size: .; D: .; J: TRBJ2-3; V: TRBV20-1; DNA: TGCAGTGCCACAAACACAGATACGCAGTATTTT; CDR3: CSATNTDTQYF
size: .; D: .; J: TRBJ2-3; V: TRBV9; DNA: TGTGCCAGCAGCGTTACAGGCCACACAGATACGCAGTATTTT; CDR3: CASSVTGHTDTQYF
size: .; D: .; J: TRBJ2-7; V: TRBV7-9; DNA: TGTGCCAGCAGCCTGCGGGACAGCTCCTACGAGCAGTACTTC; CDR3: CASSLRDSSYEQYF
size: .; D: .; J: TRBJ2-2; V: TRBV11-2; DNA: TGTGCCAGCAGCTTAGGAGCAGGGGCAACCGGGGAGCTGTTTTTT; CDR3: CASSLGAGATGELFF
size: .; D: .; J: TRBJ2-1; V: TRBV15; DNA: TGTGCCACCAGCAGACCAGGGGGGCAGGTTACCTTCAATGAGCAGTTCTTC; CDR3: CATSRPGGQVTFNEQFF
size: .; D: TRBD2; J: TRBJ2-7; V: TRBV6-1; DNA: TGTGCCGGCTCTTCCGGACTAGCTTTGGGAGAGCAGTACTTC; CDR3: CAGSSGLALGEQYF
size: once; D: TRBD2; J: TRBJ2-1; V: TRBV2; DNA: TGTGCCAGCACTCTAGCGGGAGGGCCGTCGAATGAGCAGTTCTTC; CDR3: CASTLAGGPSNEQFF
size: .; D: TRBD1; J: TRBJ2-7; V: TRBV7-9; DNA: TGTGCCAGCAGCTCGACTAAGGGGGCCTTTTTTTACGAGCAGTACTTC; CDR3: CASSSTKGAFFYEQYF
size: .; D: .; J: TRBJ1-1; V: TRBV18; DNA: TGTGCCAGCTCACCAATACAGGGTAGGACTGAAGCTTTCTTT; CDR3: CASSPIQGRTEAFF
size: .; D: .; J: TRBJ1-1; V: TRBV27; DNA: TGTGCCAGCAGTTTTCTCTCGGCAGGGGAGACTGAAGCTTTCTTT; CDR3: CASSFLSAGETEAFF
size: .; D: TRBD2; J: TRBJ2-2; V: TRBV2; DNA: TGTGCCAGCAGTGTGGCGGGAGGTACCGGGGAGCTGTTTTTT; CDR3: CASSVAGGTGELFF
size: .; D: .; J: TRBJ2-1; V: TRBV11-2; DNA: TGTGCCAGCAGCCACGAACTAGCTCTGCAGTTCTTC; CDR3: CASSHELALQFF
size: .; D: TRBD1; J: TRBJ2-5; V: TRBV7-9; DNA: TGTGCCAGCAGCAGAGGTGACAGGGGACAACAAGAGACCCAGTACTTC; CDR3: CASSRGDRGQQETQYF
size: .; D: TRBD1; J: TRBJ1-2; V: TRBV6-6; DNA: TGTGCCAGCAGTTACCTGGAGTTACAGGGGAGTGGTGGCTACACCTTC; CDR3: CASSYLELQGSGGYTF
size: .; D: .; J: TRBJ2-7; V: TRBV7-2; DNA: TGTGCCAGCAGCTTAGGGCTAGGGAGTTTATACGAGCAGTACTTC; CDR3: CASSLGLGSLYEQYF
size: .; D: TRBD2; J: TRBJ2-1; V: TRBV27; DNA: TGTGCCAGCAGTTTAGATGGGACTAGCGCCTACAATGAGCAGTTCTTC; CDR3: CASSLDGTSAYNEQFF